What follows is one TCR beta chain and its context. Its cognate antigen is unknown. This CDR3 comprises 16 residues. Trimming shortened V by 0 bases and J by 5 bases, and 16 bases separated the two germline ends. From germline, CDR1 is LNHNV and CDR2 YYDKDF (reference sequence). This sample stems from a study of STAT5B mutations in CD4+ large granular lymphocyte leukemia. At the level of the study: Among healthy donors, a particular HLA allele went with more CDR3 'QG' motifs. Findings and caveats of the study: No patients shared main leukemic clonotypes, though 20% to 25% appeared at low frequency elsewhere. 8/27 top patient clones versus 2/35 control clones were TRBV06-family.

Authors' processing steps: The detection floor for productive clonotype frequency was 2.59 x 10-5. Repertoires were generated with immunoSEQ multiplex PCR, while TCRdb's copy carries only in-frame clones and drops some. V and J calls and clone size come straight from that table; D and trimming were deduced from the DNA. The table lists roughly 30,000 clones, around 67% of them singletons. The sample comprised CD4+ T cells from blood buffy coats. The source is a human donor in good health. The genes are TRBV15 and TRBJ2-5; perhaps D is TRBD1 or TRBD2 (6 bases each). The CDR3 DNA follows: TGTGCCACCAGCAGAGATCTTGGGGGCCGGGGGGAGACCCAGTACTTC. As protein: CATSRDLGGRGETQYF.